A selection of T cell receptor beta chains follows, all from one sample in a study of blood T cells in healthy people across ages. TCRdb recomputed calls from the 5' RACE reads with MiXCR, one row per CDR3 protein. The table lists 1,300,000 or so distinct CDR3 sequences, 45% to 70% of them singletons, with under 8.5% in the top ten. Sequences were obtained from blood. The source is a young man in good health. CDR3s include the opening cysteine and the closing phenylalanine or tryptophan. A D gene is named only where the DNA matches it firmly. For some rows the clone size is stated as once, few or many, or as a class when expanded; others skip it.

d_gene: .; j_gene: TRBJ1-4; v_gene: TRBV7-9; abundance: .; CDR3nt: TGTGCCAGCAGGGGGAGGAAACTGGACAGTGAAAAACTGTTTTTT; CDR3aa: CASRGRKLDSEKLFF
d_gene: TRBD2; j_gene: TRBJ2-1; v_gene: TRBV29-1; abundance: .; CDR3nt: TGCAGCGTTGAAATAGCGGGAAGGCGGGAGCAGTTCTTC; CDR3aa: CSVEIAGRREQFF
d_gene: .; j_gene: TRBJ1-1; v_gene: TRBV5-6; abundance: .; CDR3nt: TGTGCCAGCAGCTCCGGGCCTTTTTCGAACACTGAAGCTTTCTTT; CDR3aa: CASSSGPFSNTEAFF
d_gene: .; j_gene: TRBJ2-2; v_gene: TRBV20-1; abundance: .; CDR3nt: TGCAGTGCTGGGGACTCGTTTAACACCGGGGAGCTGTTTTTT; CDR3aa: CSAGDSFNTGELFF
d_gene: .; j_gene: TRBJ2-7; v_gene: TRBV20-1; abundance: .; CDR3nt: TGCAGTGCTAGTGAGCCTGGGTACGAGCAGTACTTC; CDR3aa: CSASEPGYEQYF
d_gene: .; j_gene: TRBJ1-4; v_gene: TRBV4-3; abundance: .; CDR3nt: TGCGCCAGCAGCCAAGCAGCCCGGCGGGACGCCAATGAAAAACTGTTTTTT; CDR3aa: CASSQAARRDANEKLFF
d_gene: .; j_gene: TRBJ2-5; v_gene: TRBV20-1; abundance: few; CDR3nt: TGCAGTGCTAGGCTTACCGTTACAAATACGGCGTTTGAGACCCAGTACTTC; CDR3aa: CSARLTVTNTAFETQYF
d_gene: TRBD1; j_gene: TRBJ1-6; v_gene: TRBV4-2; abundance: .; CDR3nt: TGTGCCAGCAGCCAAGAACCAGGGGGGGTAGGTTCACCCCTCCACTTT; CDR3aa: CASSQEPGGVGSPLHF
d_gene: .; j_gene: TRBJ2-1; v_gene: TRBV5-1; abundance: few; CDR3nt: TGCGCCAGCAGTCTGGAGGGGGCGCACCATGAGCAGTTCTTC; CDR3aa: CASSLEGAHHEQFF
d_gene: .; j_gene: TRBJ1-4; v_gene: TRBV10-3; abundance: .; CDR3nt: TGTGCCATCAGTGAAGATCGGGAGAACGAAAAACTGTTTTTT; CDR3aa: CAISEDRENEKLFF
d_gene: .; j_gene: TRBJ2-3; v_gene: TRBV27; abundance: .; CDR3nt: TGTGCCAGCAGTTGGTACAACACAGATACGCAGTATTTT; CDR3aa: CASSWYNTDTQYF
d_gene: TRBD1; j_gene: TRBJ2-3; v_gene: TRBV6-6; abundance: .; CDR3nt: TGTGCCAGCAAGCCACTGGGGGACAGTTCCACAGATACGCAGTATTTT; CDR3aa: CASKPLGDSSTDTQYF
d_gene: TRBD1; j_gene: TRBJ1-5; v_gene: TRBV12-3/TRBV12-4; abundance: .; CDR3nt: TGTGCCAGCTCCCCGGACAGGGAGGAGGGGAAGCCCCAGCATTTT; CDR3aa: CASSPDREEGKPQHF
d_gene: .; j_gene: TRBJ2-5; v_gene: TRBV28; abundance: .; CDR3nt: TGTGCCAGCAGTTTAGTACTGGGGCAAGAGACCCAGTACTTC; CDR3aa: CASSLVLGQETQYF
d_gene: .; j_gene: TRBJ1-5; v_gene: TRBV6-1; abundance: few; CDR3nt: TGTGCCAGCACCGCTATTAGGGGGAGCAATCAGCCCCAGCATTTT; CDR3aa: CASTAIRGSNQPQHF
d_gene: .; j_gene: TRBJ1-1; v_gene: TRBV12-3/TRBV12-4; abundance: .; CDR3nt: TGTGCCAGCAGCCAAGGGACAATCACTGAAGCTTTCTTT; CDR3aa: CASSQGTITEAFF
d_gene: .; j_gene: TRBJ2-7; v_gene: TRBV7-6; abundance: few; CDR3nt: TGTGCCAGCAGCCTCCTCCGTCAGATCTACGAGCAGTACTTC; CDR3aa: CASSLLRQIYEQYF
d_gene: TRBD2; j_gene: TRBJ2-5; v_gene: TRBV6-1; abundance: .; CDR3nt: TGTGCCAGCAGTGAAATGAGAGGCGGGAGGGACTGGGAGACCCAGTACTTC; CDR3aa: CASSEMRGGRDWETQYF
d_gene: .; j_gene: TRBJ1-5; v_gene: TRBV20-1; abundance: few; CDR3nt: TGCAGTGCTCCCGAAGTAGGGGGTCAGCCCCAGCATTTT; CDR3aa: CSAPEVGGQPQHF
d_gene: .; j_gene: TRBJ1-1; v_gene: TRBV29-1; abundance: .; CDR3nt: TGCAGCGTGGGCGGAGCTGAAGCTTTCTTT; CDR3aa: CSVGGAEAFF